This T cell receptor beta chain was observed in a study of cytomegalovirus exposure and HLA in healthy donors. General study points: Clonal expansion was found to be greater in HLA-associated TCR beta chains than in equally common others in a later analysis. Follow-up analysis found HLA locus-dependent TCR association rates, highest for DRB1 and lowest for HLA-C. The listing of 150 to 200 TCR beta chains classed them as cytomegalovirus-associated.

This clone has only a few counts. What it recognizes is unknown. Germline CDR1 and CDR2: SGHAT and FQNNGV. The V end lost 3 bases, the J end lost 9 bases, and 11 bases lay between the germline ends. The CDR3 sequence is 12 residues long. Primers included in the PCR were 60 Vbeta and 13 Jbeta primers. TCRdb keeps only in-frame clones here, not all; method: immunoSEQ multiplex PCR. This repertoire shows 60,000 to 70,000 clones, around 76% found once; its top ten account for less than 7.5%. The receptor was derived from a man aged 50 or older in good health and CMV-seronegative. This sequence joins TRBV11-2 and TRBJ1-1; D is undetermined. The sequenced material came from PBMCs. CDR3 sequence: CASSFSHPKAFF. The DNA for the CDR3 is TGTGCCAGCAGCTTTAGCCACCCTAAAGCTTTCTTT.